Described below is a single TCR beta chain sequence and its context. Per the germline V gene, CDR1 is LGHNA and CDR2 is YNFKEQ. After removal of 2 bases from V and 2 bases from J, the junction contained 3 bases not matched to a gene. The CDR3 totals 15 residues. The data are from a study of control samples from healthy donors and cancer patients. TCRdb's table, derived via immunoSEQ multiplex PCR, lists solely in-frame clones and lacks some. The sample holds 65,000 to 85,000 clones, around 87% seen once. What was sequenced was PBMCs. This receptor was identified in a woman in her forties or fifties with head and neck cancer. The rearrangement uses TRBV4-2 and TRBJ1-2, with TRBD1 matching 9 bases. In DNA, the CDR3 is TGTGCCAGCAGCCAATCCGACAGGGGGAACTATGGCTACACCTTC. Protein product: CASSQSDRGNYGYTF.